A selection of T cell receptor beta chains follows, all from one sample in a study of CD8+CD57+ T cells in acquired aplastic anemia. MiXCR, applied by TCRdb to the reads, yields one record per CDR3 protein. The repertoire holds approximately 470,000 distinct CDR3 sequences, around 30% seen once, with 0.7% to 1% in the top ten. The sample taken for sequencing was sorted CD4+, CD8+, or CD8+CD57+ T cells (not recorded which) from PBMCs. These receptor sequences come from a human donor with aplastic anemia. The conserved cysteine and the conserved F or W are not part of the CDR3 here.

V gene	J gene	CDR3 protein
TRBV25-1	TRBJ1-1	ASSFLQQGSTEAF
TRBV7-2	TRBJ2-5	ASRQGGGNQETQY
TRBV9	TRBJ2-3	ASSVGLGLAGDAQY
TRBV10-1	TRBJ2-2	ASSYRTPRTGELF
TRBV15	TRBJ2-1	ATSRDSQWSYNEQF
TRBV29-1	TRBJ2-3	SAEPTSGTDTQY
TRBV10-3	TRBJ1-5	AISRHSNQPQH
TRBV10-3	TRBJ2-5	AISDGDGETQY
TRBV5-1	TRBJ1-1	ASSEGTGADREAF
TRBV20-1	TRBJ1-5	SARVGSSQPQH
TRBV7-9	TRBJ1-6	ASSQGQIRSPLH
TRBV15	TRBJ2-7	ATSHRTGSYEQY
TRBV12-3/TRBV12-4	TRBJ1-5	ASSRDAAEPQH
TRBV12-3/TRBV12-4	TRBJ2-5	ASSLGGGGPGETQY
TRBV6-2/TRBV6-3	TRBJ2-5	ASSYSGIVETQY